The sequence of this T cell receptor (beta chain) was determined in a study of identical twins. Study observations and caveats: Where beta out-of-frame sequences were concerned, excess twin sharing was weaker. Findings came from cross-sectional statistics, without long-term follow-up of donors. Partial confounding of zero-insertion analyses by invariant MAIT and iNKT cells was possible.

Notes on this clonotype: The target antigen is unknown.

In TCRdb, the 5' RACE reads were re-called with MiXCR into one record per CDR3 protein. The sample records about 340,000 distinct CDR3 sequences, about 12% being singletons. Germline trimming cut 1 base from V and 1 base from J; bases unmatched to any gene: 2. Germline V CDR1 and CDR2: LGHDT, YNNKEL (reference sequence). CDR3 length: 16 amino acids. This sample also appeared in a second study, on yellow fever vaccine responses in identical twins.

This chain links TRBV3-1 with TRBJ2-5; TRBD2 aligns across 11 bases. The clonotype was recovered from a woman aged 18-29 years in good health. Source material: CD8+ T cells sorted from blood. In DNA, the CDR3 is TGTGCCAGCAGCCAAGGACTAGCGGGGACCCAAGAGACCCAGTACTTC. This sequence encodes CASSQGLAGTQETQYF.